These 32 T cell receptor beta chains originate from one sample sequenced in a study of radiation and T cells in renal cell carcinoma. As for time point: blood 4 weeks post-SBRT, at nephrectomy. Treatment given: 15 Gy SBRT to primary tumor, nephrectomy 4 weeks later. TCRdb's copy holds only in-frame clones and misses some; the assay was immunoSEQ multiplex PCR. The sample has roughly 170,000 clones, 88% seen once. The sample in question was blood, obtained from a patient whose treatment included radiotherapy and nephrectomy. These receptors all come from a woman in her fifties or sixties with renal cell carcinoma.

J is TRBJ2-3 and V is TRBV21-1; the table names TRBD1, a call not compared with the DNA. TRBV21-1 is a listed pseudogene. The CDR3 covers 15 residues. The CDR3 is CASRTGTGLADTQYF. The DNA for the CDR3 is TGTGCCAGCAGGACCGGGACAGGGTTAGCAGATACGCAGTATTTT.

The rearrangement links TRBV2 to TRBJ2-7; TRBD1 aligns across 7 bases. The CDR3 spans 14 residues. Trimming took 5 bases from V and 6 from J; bases not matched to a gene: 10. The germline CDR1 and CDR2 sequences are SNHLY and FYNNEI. This chain's CDR3 is CASSPERGLGEQYF. CDR3 nucleotide sequence: TGTGCCAGCAGTCCCGAGAGGGGGCTAGGCGAGCAGTACTTC.

J is TRBJ1-3 and V is TRBV19, with D perhaps matching TRBD1 (5 bases). Germline assignment: CDR1 LNHDA and CDR2 SQIVND (reference sequence). This CDR3 has 16 amino acids. Trimming took off 8 bases at V and 0 bases at J, with 17 bases between the two ends. The CDR3 DNA reads as TGTGCCAGTTCCCGACGTGGGGGGGGCTCTGGAAACACCATATATTTT. Its translation: CASSRRGGGSGNTIYF.

The genes are TRBV9 and TRBJ2-5; tentatively, D is TRBD2 (6 bases). In germline, CDR1 is SGDLS, CDR2 YYNGEE. V gave up 4 bases and J gave up 5 bases, with 18 bases separating them. This CDR3 comprises 15 residues. This chain's CDR3 is CASSPRDSSGETQYF. CDR3 nucleotides: TGTGCCAGCAGCCCTCGGGACTCCTCGGGGGAGACCCAGTACTTC.

The genes are TRBV11-3 and TRBJ2-3, with 15 bases that match TRBD2. Germline CDR1 and CDR2: SGHNT and YENEEA. The CDR3 has 18 amino acids. With V trimmed by 0 bases and J by 4 bases, 5 bases remained unmatched. The chain's CDR3 is CASSLDGLAGGPADTQYF. The CDR3 nucleotides are TGTGCCAGCAGCTTAGACGGACTAGCGGGGGGGCCCGCAGATACGCAGTATTTT.

This sequence joins TRBV2 and TRBJ2-4; D may be TRBD1 (6 bases). V was trimmed by 5 bases and J by 0 bases, leaving 11 bases between them. This CDR3 has 15 residues. CDR1 and CDR2 from the germline V gene are SNHLY and FYNNEI. CDR3 protein: CASSWTELAKNIQYF. In nucleotides, the CDR3 is TGTGCCAGCAGTTGGACAGAGCTAGCCAAAAACATTCAGTACTTC.

The chain links TRBV9 to TRBJ1-4, with a possible D match to TRBD1 (6 bases). V lost 3 bases, J lost 6 bases, and 15 bases lay in between. CDR1 SGDLS and CDR2 YYNGEE come from the germline V gene. The CDR3 covers 15 residues. CDR3 amino acids: CASSGSTGEDEKLFF. The CDR3 DNA sequence: TGTGCCAGCAGCGGATCGACAGGCGAAGATGAAAAACTGTTTTTT.

The chain recombines TRBV9 with TRBJ1-4, with D unclear. The V and J ends lost 0 bases and 4 bases respectively, with 7 bases between them. The CDR3 contains 14 residues. Germline V lookup: CDR1 SGDLS, CDR2 YYNGEE. CDR3 amino acids: CASSVDQINEKLFF. CDR3 bases: TGTGCCAGCAGCGTAGATCAGATTAATGAAAAACTGTTTTTT.

This chain joins TRBV7-9 and TRBJ2-6; D gene uncertain. Trimming took off 5 bases at V and 4 bases at J, with 15 bases between the two ends. The CDR3 is made up of 16 amino acids. The germline CDR1 and CDR2 sequences are SEHNR and FQNEAQ (reference sequence). CDR3 DNA: TGTGCCAGCAGCCTCCGGACGGCGACCGGGGCCAACGTCCTGACTTTC. Protein sequence: CASSLRTATGANVLTF.

The chain links TRBV5-1 to TRBJ2-5; D perhaps matches TRBD1 (5 bases). Germline CDR1 and CDR2: SGHRS and YFSETQ. The CDR3 runs to 14 residues. The germline V and J ends were trimmed by 1 base and 1 base, with 8 bases remaining between them. The CDR3 reads CASSLLGVQETQYF. In DNA, the CDR3 is TGCGCCAGCAGCTTGCTAGGGGTCCAAGAGACCCAGTACTTC.

This clone was seen just once. The V gene is TRBV4-2, the J gene TRBJ2-7, with 11 bases fitting TRBD1. The CDR3 contains 17 residues. Losses at the gene ends were 0 bases for V and 4 bases for J; bases not matched to a gene: 8. Germline V CDR1 and CDR2: LGHNA, YNFKEQ. The CDR3 DNA reads TGTGCCAGCAGCCAAGAAGGCCCCGGGACAGGGGGTTACGAGCAGTACTTC. Its translation is CASSQEGPGTGGYEQYF.

The chain recombines TRBV7-6 with TRBJ2-3; TRBD2 agrees at 7 bases. J gave up 4 bases and V 5 bases, and 6 bases lay outside the gene matches. From germline, CDR1 is SGHVS and CDR2 FNYEAQ. This CDR3 spans 14 amino acids. CDR3 in amino acids: CASSILRGADTQYF. DNA for the CDR3: TGTGCCAGCAGCATCCTTCGGGGGGCAGATACGCAGTATTTT.

This clone was picked up one time. CDR3 sequence: CASSLGSGESVGQFF. In DNA, the CDR3 is TGTGCCAGCAGCTTAGGTAGCGGGGAGAGTGTAGGGCAGTTCTTC. The J gene is TRBJ2-1, the V gene TRBV7-2, with 8 bases identical to TRBD2. CDR1 is SGHTA and CDR2 is FQGNSA in the germline V gene. The CDR3 has 15 residues. J was trimmed by 12 bases and V by 1 base; bases with no gene match: 11.

The V and J genes are TRBV29-1 and TRBJ2-3, with 8 nucleotides matching TRBD2. Germline V gene data show CDR1 as SQVTM and CDR2 as ANQGSEA. V lost 4 bases to trimming and J lost 5 bases; unmatched junction nucleotides: 8. The CDR3 length is 14 residues. CDR3 residues: CSVAGTRVGDTQYF. The DNA for the CDR3 is TGCAGCGTTGCCGGGACTAGGGTGGGAGATACGCAGTATTTT.

This chain connects TRBV15 to TRBJ2-3; D might be TRBD2 (6 bases). Trimming shortened V by 0 bases and J by 3 bases, and 19 bases separated the two germline ends. The CDR3 consists of 18 residues. Germline V gives CDR1 LNHNV, CDR2 YYDKDF (reference sequence). CDR3 amino acids: CATSRDLGAGRLTDTQYF. In nucleotides, the CDR3 is TGTGCCACCAGCAGAGATTTAGGGGCAGGGAGGTTGACAGATACGCAGTATTTT.

The gene calls are TRBV11-3 and TRBJ2-7; no definite D call. There are 12 residues in the CDR3. Germline CDR1 SGHNT, CDR2 YENEEA. Trimming removed 3 bases from V and 3 bases from J, with 6 bases in between. The CDR3 spells CASSFGDYEQYF. CDR3 nucleotide sequence: TGTGCCAGCAGCTTTGGTGACTACGAGCAGTACTTC.

V is TRBV7-9 and J is TRBJ2-3, with unresolved D. Trimming cost V 11 bases and J 4 bases, with 10 bases left between them. The CDR3 covers 11 residues. The germline gives CDR1 SEHNR, CDR2 FQNEAQ (reference sequence). The CDR3 sequence is CAPETADTQYF. DNA of the CDR3: TGTGCCCCGGAGACGGCAGATACGCAGTATTTT.

The chain combines TRBV7-9 with TRBJ2-7, with D tentatively TRBD2 (5 bases). Germline lookup yields CDR1 SEHNR and CDR2 FQNEAQ (reference sequence). The CDR3 sequence is 11 residues long. V shed 5 bases and J shed 6 bases, with 8 bases lying between them. The CDR3, as DNA: TGTGCCAGCAGCAGGGAGTCCGAGCAGTACTTC. Encoded protein: CASSRESEQYF. Complete variable domain (other parts from reference TRBV7-9 and TRBJ2-7): DTGVSQNPRHKITKRGQNVTFRCDPISEHNRLYWYRQTLGQGPEFLTYFQNEAQLEKSRLLSDRFSAERPKGSFSTLEIQRTEQGDSAMYLCASSRESEQYFGPGTRLTVT.

The gene calls are TRBV7-9 and TRBJ2-5; no definite D call. Between the trimmed V and J ends, which lost 7 bases and 4 bases, there was a span of 10 bases. Germline V gene sequence: CDR1 SEHNR, CDR2 FQNEAQ (reference sequence). The CDR3 sequence is 12 residues long. The CDR3 here is CASKIEGETQYF. The CDR3 DNA is TGTGCCAGCAAAATCGAAGGAGAGACCCAGTACTTC.

V is TRBV4-2 and J is TRBJ2-7; D call uncertain. Germline V gene sequence: CDR1 LGHNA, CDR2 YNFKEQ. The CDR3 extends over 15 amino acids. The ends were cut back, 1 base at V and 1 base at J, with 11 bases in the middle. CDR3 DNA: TGTGCCAGCAGCCAAGTATCTACACAGTCCTACGAGCAGTACTTC. Its protein product is CASSQVSTQSYEQYF.

Here the CDR3 reads CASSYLETQYF. The DNA of the CDR3 is TGTGCCAGCAGCTACCTGGAGACCCAGTACTTC. V usage is TRBV7-9 and J usage is TRBJ2-5, with D hard to call. The germline V and J ends were trimmed by 4 bases and 5 bases, with 5 bases remaining between them. This CDR3 has 11 residues. Germline V gene sequence: CDR1 SEHNR, CDR2 FQNEAQ (reference sequence).

V and J are TRBV7-6 and TRBJ2-3; 8 bases are shared with TRBD2. The V segment lost 0 bases and the J segment 6 bases; nucleotides outside the gene matches: 8. The CDR3 has 16 residues. From germline, CDR1 is SGHVS and CDR2 FNYEAQ. The CDR3 here is CASSLAPGGAADTQYF. The CDR3 coding sequence is TGTGCCAGCAGCTTAGCCCCCGGGGGGGCCGCCGATACGCAGTATTTT.

The CDR3: CASSSLDSEETQYF. CDR3 nucleotide sequence: TGTGCCAGCAGCTCGCTGGACAGCGAAGAGACCCAGTACTTC. V usage is TRBV7-2 and J usage is TRBJ2-5; possible D gene TRBD1, 6 bases. V was trimmed by 4 bases and J by 3 bases, leaving 12 bases between them. Germline values: CDR1 SGHTA, CDR2 FQGNSA. The CDR3 is 14 residues long. Complete variable domain (other parts from reference TRBV7-2 and TRBJ2-5): GAGVSQSPSNKVTEKGKDVELRCDPISGHTALYWYRQSLGQGLEFLIYFQGNSAPDKSGLPSDRFSAERTGGSVSTLTIQRTQQEDSAVYLCASSSLDSEETQYFGPGTRLLVL.

This clone was observed a single time. The V call is TRBV4-1, the J call TRBJ2-2; D assignment may be TRBD1 or TRBD2 (5 bases each). V lost 3 bases, J lost 7 bases, and 9 bases lay in between. The CDR3 runs to 13 residues. Germline V gene data show CDR1 as MGHRA and CDR2 as YSYEKL. CDR3 loop: CASSHPGSGELFF. The CDR3 coding sequence is TGCGCCAGCAGCCATCCAGGGAGCGGGGAGCTGTTTTTT.

This rearrangement joins TRBV5-1 to TRBJ1-5; no clear D. The length of the CDR3 is 13 residues. Trimming removed 0 bases from V and 7 bases from J, with 8 bases in between. CDR1 and CDR2 (germline): SGHRS, YFSETQ. The CDR3 reads CASSLAKGQPQHF. For the CDR3, the DNA is TGCGCCAGCAGCTTGGCAAAGGGACAGCCCCAGCATTTT.

This chain uses TRBV7-9 with TRBJ1-2; the D gene is possibly TRBD1 (6 bases). V was pared by 4 bases and J by 4 bases, with 10 bases between. The length of the CDR3 is 13 residues. Germline values: CDR1 SEHNR, CDR2 FQNEAQ (reference sequence). The CDR3 reads CASSSGGPYGYTF. The CDR3 nucleotides read TGTGCCAGCAGCTCCGGGGGGCCCTATGGCTACACCTTC.

This chain links TRBV7-2 with TRBJ1-6; D is unclear. Germline CDR1 is SGHTA and CDR2 is FQGNSA. This CDR3 has 14 residues. The V gene lost 7 bases and the J gene lost 0 bases, with 7 bases spanning the gap. This CDR3 is CASTPGSYNSPLHF. CDR3 DNA: TGTGCCAGCACCCCGGGCTCCTATAATTCACCCCTCCACTTT.

V and J are TRBV5-4 and TRBJ1-3; TRBD1 matches at 10 bases. With V trimmed by 4 bases and J by 4 bases, 14 bases remained unmatched. The CDR3 totals 18 residues. CDR1 is SGHNT and CDR2 is YYREEE in the germline V gene (reference sequence). The CDR3: CASSIGQGDPLGGNTIYF. The CDR3 DNA reads TGTGCCAGCAGCATAGGACAGGGGGACCCTCTTGGAGGAAACACCATATATTTT.

The rearrangement uses TRBV5-4 and TRBJ1-3; D is unclear. The germline V gene encodes CDR1 SGHNT and CDR2 YYREEE (reference sequence). Trimming removed 0 bases at V and 4 bases at J, with 8 bases between. The CDR3 extends over 14 amino acids. CDR3 protein: CASSLGGYGNTIYF. For the CDR3, the DNA is TGTGCCAGCAGCTTGGGAGGATACGGAAACACCATATATTTT.

The chain joins TRBV4-3 to TRBJ2-7; unclear D gene. This CDR3 spans 15 amino acids. CDR1 is LGHNA, CDR2 YSLEER, per germline. Deletions cut 1 base from V and 1 base from J, with 11 bases between. The DNA for the CDR3 is TGCGCCAGCAGCCAAGTTATAGCAACTTCCTACGAGCAGTACTTC. Translating it yields CASSQVIATSYEQYF.

The genes are TRBV4-1 and TRBJ2-2, with TRBD2 identical over 9 bases. Germline values: CDR1 MGHRA, CDR2 YSYEKL. The CDR3 loop spans 16 amino acids. V was clipped by 6 bases and J by 2 bases; unmatched bases: 7. The CDR3 sequence is CASSSKRGDNTGELFF. The CDR3 coding sequence is TGCGCCAGCAGTTCAAAGCGGGGGGATAACACCGGGGAGCTGTTTTTT.

This chain joins TRBV27 and TRBJ1-2, with 7 bases identical to TRBD1. V gave up 4 bases and J gave up 4 bases; unmatched junction bases: 9. This CDR3 comprises 15 residues. The germline gives CDR1 MNHEY, CDR2 SMNVEV (reference sequence). In DNA form, the CDR3 reads TGTGCCAGCAGTTCACCCCGGACAGGCCGCTATGGCTACACCTTC. Translating gives CASSSPRTGRYGYTF.